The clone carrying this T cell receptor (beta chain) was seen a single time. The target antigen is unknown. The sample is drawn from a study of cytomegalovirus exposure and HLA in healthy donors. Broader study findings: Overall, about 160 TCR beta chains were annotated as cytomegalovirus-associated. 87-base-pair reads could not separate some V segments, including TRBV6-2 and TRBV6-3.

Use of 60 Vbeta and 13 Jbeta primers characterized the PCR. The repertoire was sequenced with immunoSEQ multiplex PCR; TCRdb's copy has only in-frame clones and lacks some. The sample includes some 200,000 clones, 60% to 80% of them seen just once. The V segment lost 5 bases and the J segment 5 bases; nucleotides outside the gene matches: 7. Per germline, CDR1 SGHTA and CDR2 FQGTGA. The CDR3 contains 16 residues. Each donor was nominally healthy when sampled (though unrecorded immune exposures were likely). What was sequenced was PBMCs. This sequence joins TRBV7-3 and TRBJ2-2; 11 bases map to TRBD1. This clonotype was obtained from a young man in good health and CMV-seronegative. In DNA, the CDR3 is TGTGCCAGCAGCCAAGGGACAGGGGGGATTACCGGGGAGCTGTTTTTT. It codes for CASSQGTGGITGELFF.